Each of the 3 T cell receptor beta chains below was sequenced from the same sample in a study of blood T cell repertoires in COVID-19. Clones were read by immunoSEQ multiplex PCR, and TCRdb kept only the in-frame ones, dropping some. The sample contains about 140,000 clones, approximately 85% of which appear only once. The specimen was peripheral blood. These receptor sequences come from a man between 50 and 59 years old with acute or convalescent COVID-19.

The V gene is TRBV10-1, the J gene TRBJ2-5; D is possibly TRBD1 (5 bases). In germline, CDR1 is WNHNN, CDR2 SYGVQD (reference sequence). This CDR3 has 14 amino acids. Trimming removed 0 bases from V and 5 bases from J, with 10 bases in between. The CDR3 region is CASSESSGLETQYF. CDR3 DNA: TGCGCCAGCAGTGAGTCATCAGGGCTCGAGACCCAGTACTTC.

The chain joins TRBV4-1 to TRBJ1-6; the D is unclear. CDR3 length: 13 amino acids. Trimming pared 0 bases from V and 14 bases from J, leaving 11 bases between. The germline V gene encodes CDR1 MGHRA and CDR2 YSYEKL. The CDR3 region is CASSQDRRGTLHF. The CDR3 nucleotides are TGCGCCAGCAGCCAAGATCGACGCGGGACCCTCCACTTT.

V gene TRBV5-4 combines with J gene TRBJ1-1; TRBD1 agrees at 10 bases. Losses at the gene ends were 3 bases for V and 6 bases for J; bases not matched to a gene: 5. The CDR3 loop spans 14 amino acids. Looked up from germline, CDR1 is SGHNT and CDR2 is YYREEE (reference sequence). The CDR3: CASSYRDRGAEAFF. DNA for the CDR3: TGTGCCAGCAGCTACCGGGACAGGGGCGCTGAAGCTTTCTTT.